The T cell receptor beta chain described here comes from a study of T cell changes during pregnancy in multiple sclerosis. Sequencing used immunoSEQ multiplex PCR; TCRdb keeps in-frame clones, though not all of them. The table lists approximately 60,000 clones, approximately 94% of them singletons. This CDR3 region has 15 residues. The germline gives CDR1 MNHEY, CDR2 SMNVEV (reference sequence). V trimming: 2 bases; J trimming: 8 bases; junction bases outside the gene matches: 8. Here the sequenced sample was CD8+ T cells from peripheral blood mononuclear cells, taken in the third trimester of pregnancy. V gene TRBV27 combines with J gene TRBJ2-1; 8 bases map to TRBD2. The origin of this receptor is a female donor with multiple sclerosis, enrolled in a pregnancy study. CDR3 loop: CASSLRIAGMDEQFF. CDR3 nucleotides: TGTGCCAGCAGTTTACGAATAGCGGGAATGGATGAGCAGTTCTTC.